This TCR beta chain was found in a study of a mutant IDH1 vaccine in newly diagnosed glioma. Study in general: Vaccination began 4-6 weeks post radiotherapy alone, or with temozolomide cycles. Treated patients, averaging approximately 40 years, were about 62% male and around 40% female. Previous treatment comprised radiotherapy, temozolomide, or both, mostly both.

Sequenced by immunoSEQ multiplex PCR; TCRdb stores in-frame clones only, minus some. Here the sample spans 90,000 to 100,000 clones, around nine tenths being singletons. Per the germline V gene, CDR1 is LNHNV and CDR2 is YYDKDF (reference sequence). The CDR3 contains 15 residues. V dropped 0 bases and J dropped 1 base, with 10 bases sitting between them. This clone was detected once. The antigen is unknown. Documented time point: week 47, end of study. Topical imiquimod was applied with each vaccine dose, which held 300 ug of mutant IDH1 20-mer peptide. The vaccination schedule gave patients eight doses in weeks 1, 3, 5, 7, 11, 15, 19 and 23.

The clonotype originates from a woman aged 50 to 65 with glioma. V and J are TRBV15 and TRBJ2-7, with D tentatively TRBD2 (5 bases). The sample in question was PBMCs, obtained from a glioma patient whose treatment included an IDH1 peptide vaccine. The CDR3 DNA is TGTGCCACCAGCAGAGATCCCGGGGAATCCTACGAGCAGTACTTC. Its translation is CATSRDPGESYEQYF. Full variable domain (remainder filled in from reference TRBV15 and TRBJ2-7): DAMVIQNPRYQVTQFGKPVTLSCSQTLNHNVMYWYQQKSSQAPKLLFHYYDKDFNNEADTPDNFQSRRPNTSFCFLDIRSPGLGDTAMYLCATSRDPGESYEQYFGPGTRLTVT.